The T cell receptor beta chain described here comes from a study of T cell responses to AZD1222 COVID-19 vaccine. Study conclusions and caveats: Donors were largely white British and mainly female; clonal diversity was possibly underestimated. Sampling captured repertoires only after the peak T cell response. Nearly half of the spike-specific TCRs reportedly recognize variant regions that carry no mutations.

This CDR3 contains 13 residues. V dropped 3 bases and J dropped 6 bases, with 10 bases sitting between them. CDR1 is LNHDA, CDR2 SQIVND, per germline (reference sequence). For this clone: Antigen: not known.

Measured with immunoSEQ multiplex PCR; TCRdb has only the in-frame clones, and not every one. This table holds 80,000 to 100,000 clones, around 84% found once. Pooled together were second doses at about 4 or about 12 weeks. This TCR was sampled from an adult who received the AZD1222 COVID-19 vaccine. Sequencing was performed on peripheral blood, taken 28 days after the second AZD1222 dose. The chain couples TRBV19 to TRBJ2-3, with D possibly being TRBD1 or TRBD2 (5 bases each). In nucleotides, the CDR3 is TGTGCCAGTAGTATGCCCGGGGCCGATACGCAGTATTTT. This gives the protein CASSMPGADTQYF.